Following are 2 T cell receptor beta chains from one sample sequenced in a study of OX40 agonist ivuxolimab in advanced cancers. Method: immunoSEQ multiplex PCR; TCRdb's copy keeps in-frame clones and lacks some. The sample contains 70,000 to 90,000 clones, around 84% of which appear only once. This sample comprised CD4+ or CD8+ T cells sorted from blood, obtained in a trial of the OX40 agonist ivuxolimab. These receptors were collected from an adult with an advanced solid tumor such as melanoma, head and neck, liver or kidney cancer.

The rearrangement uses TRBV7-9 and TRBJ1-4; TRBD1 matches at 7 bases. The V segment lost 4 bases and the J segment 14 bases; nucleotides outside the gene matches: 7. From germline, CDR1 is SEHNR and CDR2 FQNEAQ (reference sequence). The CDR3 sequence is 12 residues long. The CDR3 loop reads CASSYGDSFLFF. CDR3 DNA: TGTGCCAGCAGCTATGGGGACAGCTTTCTGTTTTTT. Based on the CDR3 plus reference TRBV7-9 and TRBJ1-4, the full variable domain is DTGVSQNPRHKITKRGQNVTFRCDPISEHNRLYWYRQTLGQGPEFLTYFQNEAQLEKSRLLSDRFSAERPKGSFSTLEIQRTEQGDSAMYLCASSYGDSFLFFGSGTQLSVL.

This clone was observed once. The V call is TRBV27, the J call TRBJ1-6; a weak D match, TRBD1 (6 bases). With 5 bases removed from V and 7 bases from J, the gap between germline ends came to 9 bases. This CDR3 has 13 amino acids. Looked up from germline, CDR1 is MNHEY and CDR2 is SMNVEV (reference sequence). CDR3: CASSPTGNSPLHF. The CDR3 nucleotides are TGTGCCAGCAGTCCTACAGGGAATTCACCCCTCCACTTT.